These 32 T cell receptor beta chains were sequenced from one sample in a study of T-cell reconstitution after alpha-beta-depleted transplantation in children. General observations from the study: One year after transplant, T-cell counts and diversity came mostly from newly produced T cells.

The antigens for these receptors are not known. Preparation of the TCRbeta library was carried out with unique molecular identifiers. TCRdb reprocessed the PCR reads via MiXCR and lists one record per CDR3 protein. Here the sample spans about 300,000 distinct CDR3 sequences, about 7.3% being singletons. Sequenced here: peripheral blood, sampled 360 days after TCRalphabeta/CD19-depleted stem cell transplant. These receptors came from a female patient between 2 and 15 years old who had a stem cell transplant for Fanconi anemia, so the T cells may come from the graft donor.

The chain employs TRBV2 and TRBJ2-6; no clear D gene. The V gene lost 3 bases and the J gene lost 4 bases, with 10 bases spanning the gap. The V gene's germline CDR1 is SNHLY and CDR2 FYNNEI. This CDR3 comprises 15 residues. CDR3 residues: CASSDAGLGANVLTF. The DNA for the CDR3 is TGTGCCAGCAGTGACGCTGGGCTCGGGGCCAACGTCCTGACTTTC.

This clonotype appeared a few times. CDR3 in amino acids: CASSFHDDTEAFF. In nucleotides, the CDR3 is TGCGCCAGCAGCTTTCACGATGACACTGAAGCTTTCTTT. This rearrangement joins TRBV5-1 to TRBJ1-1, with D hard to call. From germline, CDR1 is SGHRS and CDR2 YFSETQ. The CDR3 length is 13 residues. The V and J ends lost 2 bases and 3 bases respectively, with 8 bases between them.

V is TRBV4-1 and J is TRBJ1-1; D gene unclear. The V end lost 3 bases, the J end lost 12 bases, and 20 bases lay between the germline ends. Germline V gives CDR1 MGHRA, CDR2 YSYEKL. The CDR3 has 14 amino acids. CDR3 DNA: TGCGCCAGCAGCCAGCGGGTGTCGGGCATGGAGACTTTCTTT. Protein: CASSQRVSGMETFF.

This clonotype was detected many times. The CDR3 here is CASSPTGTGANVLTF. CDR3 nucleotides: TGTGCCAGCAGTCCAACAGGGACTGGGGCCAACGTCCTGACTTTC. The chain uses TRBV25-1 and TRBJ2-6, with D possibly being TRBD1 (6 bases). Germline V lookup: CDR1 MGHDK, CDR2 SYGVNS. CDR3 length: 15 residues. The germline V and J ends were trimmed by 5 bases and 2 bases, with 10 bases remaining between them.

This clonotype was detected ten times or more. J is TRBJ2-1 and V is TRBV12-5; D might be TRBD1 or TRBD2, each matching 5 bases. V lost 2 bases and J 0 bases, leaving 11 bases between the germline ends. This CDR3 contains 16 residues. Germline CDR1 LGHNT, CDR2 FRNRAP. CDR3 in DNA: TGTGCTAGTGGTTTGACTAGGGGTAGCTCCTACAATGAGCAGTTCTTC. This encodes CASGLTRGSSYNEQFF.

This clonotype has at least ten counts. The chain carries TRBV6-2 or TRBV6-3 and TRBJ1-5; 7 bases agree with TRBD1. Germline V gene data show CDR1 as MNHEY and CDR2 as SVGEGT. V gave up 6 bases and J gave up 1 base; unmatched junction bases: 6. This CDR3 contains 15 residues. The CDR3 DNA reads TGTGCCAGCAGGAGGGGGCGATGGAGCAATCAGCCCCAGCATTTT. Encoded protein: CASRRGRWSNQPQHF.

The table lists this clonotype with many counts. Here the CDR3 reads CASSQDPAGVRDTQYF. CDR3 nucleotide sequence: TGTGCCAGCAGCCAAGATCCTGCGGGGGTCAGAGATACGCAGTATTTT. The V and J genes are TRBV3-1 and TRBJ2-3, with 7 bases matching TRBD2. The trim removed 0 bases at V and 5 bases at J, leaving 8 bases unmatched. The CDR3 has 16 amino acids. Germline lookup yields CDR1 LGHDT and CDR2 YNNKEL (reference sequence).

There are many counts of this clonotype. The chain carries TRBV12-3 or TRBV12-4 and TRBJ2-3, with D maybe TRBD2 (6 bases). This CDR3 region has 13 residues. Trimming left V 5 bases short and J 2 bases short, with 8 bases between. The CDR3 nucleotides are TGTGCCAGCAGTAGGGACTTCACAGATACGCAGTATTTT. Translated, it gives CASSRDFTDTQYF.

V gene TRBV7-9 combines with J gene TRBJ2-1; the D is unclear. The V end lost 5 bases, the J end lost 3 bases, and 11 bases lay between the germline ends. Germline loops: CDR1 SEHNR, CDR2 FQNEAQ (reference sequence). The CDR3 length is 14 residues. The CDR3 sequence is CASSPRQDYNEQFF. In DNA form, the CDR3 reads TGTGCCAGCAGCCCTAGACAAGACTACAATGAGCAGTTCTTC.

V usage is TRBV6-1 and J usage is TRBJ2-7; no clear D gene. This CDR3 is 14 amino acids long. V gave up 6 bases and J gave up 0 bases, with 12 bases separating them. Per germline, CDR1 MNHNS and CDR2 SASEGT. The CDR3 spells CASRAIRSSYEQYF. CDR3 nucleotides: TGTGCCAGCAGAGCAATTCGGAGCTCCTACGAGCAGTACTTC.

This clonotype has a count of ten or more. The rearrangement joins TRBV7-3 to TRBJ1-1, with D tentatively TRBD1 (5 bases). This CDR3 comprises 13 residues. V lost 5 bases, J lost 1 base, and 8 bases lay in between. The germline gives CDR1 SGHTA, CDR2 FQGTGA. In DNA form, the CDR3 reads TGTGCCAGCAGCGGGGGGACGAACACTGAAGCTTTCTTT. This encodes CASSGGTNTEAFF.

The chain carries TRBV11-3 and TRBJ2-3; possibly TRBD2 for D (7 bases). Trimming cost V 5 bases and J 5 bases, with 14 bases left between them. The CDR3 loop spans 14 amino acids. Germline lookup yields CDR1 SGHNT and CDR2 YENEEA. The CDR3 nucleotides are TGTGCCAGCAGCCCTGGGGGGGGCAGAGATACGCAGTATTTT. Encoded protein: CASSPGGGRDTQYF.

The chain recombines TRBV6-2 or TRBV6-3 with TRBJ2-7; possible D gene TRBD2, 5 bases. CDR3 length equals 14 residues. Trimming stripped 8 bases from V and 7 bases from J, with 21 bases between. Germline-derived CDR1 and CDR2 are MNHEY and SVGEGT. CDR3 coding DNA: TGTGCCAGCGCGTCCCTCGGACTCTCCTGGGAGCAGTACGTC. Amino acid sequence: CASASLGLSWEQYV.

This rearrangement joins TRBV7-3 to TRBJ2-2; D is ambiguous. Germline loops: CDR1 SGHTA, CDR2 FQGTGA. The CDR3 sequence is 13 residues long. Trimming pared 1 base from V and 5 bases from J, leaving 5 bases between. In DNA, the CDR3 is TGTGCCAGCAGCTTAAAGAGAACCGGGGAGCTGTTTTTT. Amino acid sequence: CASSLKRTGELFF.

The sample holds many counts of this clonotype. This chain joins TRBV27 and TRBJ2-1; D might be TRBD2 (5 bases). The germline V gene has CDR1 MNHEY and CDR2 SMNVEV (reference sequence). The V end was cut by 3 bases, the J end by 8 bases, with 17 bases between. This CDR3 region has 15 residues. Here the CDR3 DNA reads TGTGCCAGCAGTTTTGTTAGCGCCGGTATCGATGAGCAGTTCTTC. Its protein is CASSFVSAGIDEQFF.

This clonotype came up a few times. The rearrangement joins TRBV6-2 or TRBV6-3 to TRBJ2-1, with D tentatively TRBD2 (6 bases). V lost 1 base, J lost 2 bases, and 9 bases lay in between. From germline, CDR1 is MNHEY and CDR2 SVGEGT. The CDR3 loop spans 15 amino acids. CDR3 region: CASSYWAGTYNEQFF. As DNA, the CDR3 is TGTGCCAGCAGTTACTGGGCGGGGACCTACAATGAGCAGTTCTTC.

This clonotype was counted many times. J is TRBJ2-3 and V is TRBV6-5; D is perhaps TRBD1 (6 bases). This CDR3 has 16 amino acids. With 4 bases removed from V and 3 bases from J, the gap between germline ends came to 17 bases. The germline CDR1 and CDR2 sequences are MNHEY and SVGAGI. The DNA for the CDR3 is TGTGCCAGCAGTTCGGCCCAGGGGAAAAGGACAGATACGCAGTATTTT. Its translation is CASSSAQGKRTDTQYF.

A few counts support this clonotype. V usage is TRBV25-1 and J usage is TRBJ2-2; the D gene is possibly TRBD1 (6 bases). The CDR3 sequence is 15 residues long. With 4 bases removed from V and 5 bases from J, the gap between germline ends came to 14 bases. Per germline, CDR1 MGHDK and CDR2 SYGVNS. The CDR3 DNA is TGTGCCAGCAGTGTGGAAGGGACACTTACCGGGGAGCTGTTTTTT. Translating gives CASSVEGTLTGELFF.

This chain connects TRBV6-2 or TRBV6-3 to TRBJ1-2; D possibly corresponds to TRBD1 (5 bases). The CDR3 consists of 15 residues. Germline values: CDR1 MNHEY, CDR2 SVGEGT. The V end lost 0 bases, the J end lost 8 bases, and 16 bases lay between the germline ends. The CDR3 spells CASSYSRGSHLGYTF. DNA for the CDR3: TGTGCCAGCAGTTACTCGAGGGGATCCCACCTAGGCTACACCTTC.

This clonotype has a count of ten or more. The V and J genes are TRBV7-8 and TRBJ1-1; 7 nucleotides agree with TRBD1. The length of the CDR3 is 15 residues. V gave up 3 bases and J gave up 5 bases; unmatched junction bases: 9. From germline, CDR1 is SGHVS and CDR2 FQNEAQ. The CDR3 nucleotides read TGTGCCAGCAGCTTGACAGGGTTGGGTAGTACTGAAGCTTTCTTT. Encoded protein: CASSLTGLGSTEAFF. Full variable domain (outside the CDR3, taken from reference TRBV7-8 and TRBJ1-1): GAGVSQSPRYKVAKRGQDVALRCDPISGHVSLFWYQQALGQGPEFLTYFQNEAQLDKSGLPSDRFFAERPEGSVSTLKIQRTQQEDSAVYLCASSLTGLGSTEAFFGQGTRLTVV.

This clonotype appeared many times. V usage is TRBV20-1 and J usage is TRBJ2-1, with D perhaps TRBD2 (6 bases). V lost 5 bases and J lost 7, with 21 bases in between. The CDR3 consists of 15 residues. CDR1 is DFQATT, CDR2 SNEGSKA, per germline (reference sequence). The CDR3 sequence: CSADIPTRRWNEQFF. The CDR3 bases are TGCAGTGCTGACATCCCGACTAGGCGGTGGAATGAGCAGTTCTTC.

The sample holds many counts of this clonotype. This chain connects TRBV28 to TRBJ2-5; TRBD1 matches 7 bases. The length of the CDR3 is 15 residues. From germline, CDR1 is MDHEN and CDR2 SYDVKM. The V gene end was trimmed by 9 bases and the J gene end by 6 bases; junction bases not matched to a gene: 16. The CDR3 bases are TGTGCCAGTGGCCCGCCCGGGACAGTCAAGAAGACCCAGTACTTC. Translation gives CASGPPGTVKKTQYF.

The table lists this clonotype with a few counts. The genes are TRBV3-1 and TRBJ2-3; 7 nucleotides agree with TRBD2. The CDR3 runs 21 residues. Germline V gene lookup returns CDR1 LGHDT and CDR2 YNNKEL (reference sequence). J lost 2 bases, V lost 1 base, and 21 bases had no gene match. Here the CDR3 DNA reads TGTGCCAGCAGCCAAGGCCCCCCGCATAGCGGGTCTTGGGGCCTCACAGATACGCAGTATTTT. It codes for CASSQGPPHSGSWGLTDTQYF.

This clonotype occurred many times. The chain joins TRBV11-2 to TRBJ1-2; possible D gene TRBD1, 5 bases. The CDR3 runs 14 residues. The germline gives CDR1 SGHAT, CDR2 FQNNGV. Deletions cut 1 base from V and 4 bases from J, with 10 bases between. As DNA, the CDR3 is TGTGCCAGCAGCTTAGGAGCAGGGATCTATGGCTACACCTTC. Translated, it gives CASSLGAGIYGYTF.

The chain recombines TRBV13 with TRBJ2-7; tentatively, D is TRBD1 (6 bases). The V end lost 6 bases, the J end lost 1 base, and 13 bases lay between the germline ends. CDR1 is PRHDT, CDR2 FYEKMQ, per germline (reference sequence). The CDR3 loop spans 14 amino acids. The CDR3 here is CASRITGTSYEQYF. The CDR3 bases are TGTGCCAGCAGGATCACCGGGACATCCTACGAGCAGTACTTC.

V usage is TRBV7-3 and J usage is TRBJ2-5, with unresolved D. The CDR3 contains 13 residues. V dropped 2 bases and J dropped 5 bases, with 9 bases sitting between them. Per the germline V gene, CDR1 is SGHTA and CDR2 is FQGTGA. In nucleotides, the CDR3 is TGTGCCAGCAGCTTACTTCCGAAGGAGACCCAGTACTTC. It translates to CASSLLPKETQYF. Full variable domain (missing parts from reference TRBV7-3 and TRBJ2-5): GAGVSQTPSNKVTEKGKYVELRCDPISGHTALYWYRQSLGQGPEFLIYFQGTGAADDSGLPNDRFFAVRPEGSVSTLKIQRTERGDSAVYLCASSLLPKETQYFGPGTRLLVL.

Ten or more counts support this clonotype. The CDR3 protein is CATSDLGTGYSNEQFF. In nucleotides, the CDR3 is TGTGCCACCAGTGATTTGGGGACAGGGTATAGCAATGAGCAGTTCTTC. V is TRBV24-1 and J is TRBJ2-1, with 9 bases identical to TRBD1. J was trimmed by 6 bases and V by 0 bases; bases with no gene match: 5. This CDR3 spans 16 amino acids. From germline, CDR1 is KGHDR and CDR2 SFDVKD.

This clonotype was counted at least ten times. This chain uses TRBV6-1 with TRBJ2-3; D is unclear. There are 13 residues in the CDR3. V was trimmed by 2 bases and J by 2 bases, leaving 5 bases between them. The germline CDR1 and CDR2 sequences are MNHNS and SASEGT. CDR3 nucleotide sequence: TGTGCCAGCAGTGAACCCCACACAGATACGCAGTATTTT. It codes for CASSEPHTDTQYF.

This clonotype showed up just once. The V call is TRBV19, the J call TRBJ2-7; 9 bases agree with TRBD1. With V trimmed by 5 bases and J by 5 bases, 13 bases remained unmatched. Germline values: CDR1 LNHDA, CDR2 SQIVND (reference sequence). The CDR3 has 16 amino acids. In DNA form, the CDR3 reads TGTGCCAGTAGTTTTAACACCGGGACAGGGATGCACGAGCAGTACTTC. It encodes CASSFNTGTGMHEQYF.

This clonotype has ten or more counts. The CDR3 coding sequence is TGTGCCAGCAGTTTCACCACAGTGAACACTGAAGCTTTCTTT. Its translation is CASSFTTVNTEAFF. This chain uses TRBV12-3 or TRBV12-4 with TRBJ1-1; D is unresolved. This CDR3 is built from 14 residues. V was trimmed by 3 bases and J by 0 bases, leaving 8 bases between them.

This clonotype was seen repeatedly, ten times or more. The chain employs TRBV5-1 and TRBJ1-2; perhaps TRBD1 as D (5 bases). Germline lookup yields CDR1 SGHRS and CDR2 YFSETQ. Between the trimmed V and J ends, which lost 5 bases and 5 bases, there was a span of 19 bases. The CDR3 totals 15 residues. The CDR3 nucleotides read TGCGCCAGCAGGCCGGGGCTCCTAGGGCTTTATGGCTACACCTTC. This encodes CASRPGLLGLYGYTF.

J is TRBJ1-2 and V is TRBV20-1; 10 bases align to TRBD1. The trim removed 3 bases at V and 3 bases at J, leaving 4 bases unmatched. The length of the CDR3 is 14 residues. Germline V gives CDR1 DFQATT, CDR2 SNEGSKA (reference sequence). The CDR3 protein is CSASGTGVYYGYTF. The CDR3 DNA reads TGCAGTGCTAGTGGGACAGGGGTATACTATGGCTACACCTTC.